This is a list of T cell receptor beta chains from one sample in a study of beta chain features in type 1 diabetes. Profiled with immunoSEQ multiplex PCR; TCRdb holds only in-frame clones, not every one. This sample has 250,000 to 300,000 clones, with about 7.8% found just once. The sequenced sample consisted of central memory CD4+ T cells from blood. The source is a woman between 18 and 30 years old in good health. CDR3s include the opening cysteine and the closing phenylalanine or tryptophan. A D gene is named only where the DNA matches it firmly. Clone size is not always given. Where it is, it says once, few, many or a class for expanded clones.

>TRBV6-5|TRBJ1-2|NA|NA
CASTPGWGGYGYTF
TGTGCCAGCACTCCGGGTTGGGGGGGCTATGGCTACACCTTC
>TRBV28|TRBJ1-2|NA|NA
CASSLWQYGYTF
TGTGCCAGCAGTTTATGGCAGTATGGCTACACCTTC
>TRBV30|TRBJ2-5|few|NA
CAWSHGGSQETQYF
TGTGCCTGGAGTCACGGGGGTTCCCAAGAGACCCAGTACTTC
>TRBV28|TRBJ2-1|NA|NA
CASSLAGYSSYNEQFF
TGTGCCAGCAGTTTAGCGGGGTACAGCTCCTACAATGAGCAGTTCTTC
>TRBV7-3|TRBJ2-1|few|NA
CASSTQGRSYNEQFF
TGTGCCAGCAGCACACAAGGGCGGTCCTACAATGAGCAGTTCTTC
>TRBV28|TRBJ2-5|few|TRBD1
CASSLGGAGQETQYF
TGTGCCAGCAGCCTAGGGGGCGCGGGCCAAGAGACCCAGTACTTC
>TRBV4-1|TRBJ2-1|few|TRBD2
CASSQGRGGRVLFSYNEQFF
TGCGCCAGCAGCCAAGGGCGTGGAGGGAGGGTCCTCTTCTCCTACAATGAGCAGTTCTTC
>TRBV7-3|TRBJ2-3|NA|NA
CASSRLGGGDTQYF
TGTGCCAGCAGCCGATTAGGTGGGGGAGATACGCAGTATTTT
>TRBV28|TRBJ1-2|NA|TRBD1
CASSPRTGTNYGYTF
TGTGCCAGCAGTCCTCGGACAGGGACTAACTATGGCTACACCTTC
>TRBV9|TRBJ1-4|NA|TRBD1
CASSYRDSTNEKLFF
TGTGCCAGCAGCTACCGGGACAGCACTAATGAAAAACTGTTTTTT
>TRBV2|TRBJ2-1|many|NA
CASTLYMGVAYNEQFF
TGTGCCAGCACGCTCTATATGGGAGTGGCCTACAATGAGCAGTTCTTC
>TRBV5-4|TRBJ2-1|NA|NA
CASSLAGANNEQFF
TGCGCCAGCAGCTTGGCAGGGGCGAATAATGAGCAGTTCTTC
>TRBV7-8|TRBJ1-2|NA|TRBD1
CASSLGSGTANYGYTF
TGTGCCAGCAGCTTAGGGTCCGGGACAGCTAACTATGGCTACACCTTC
>TRBV30|TRBJ2-7|many|TRBD2
CAGGRDHEQYF
TGTGCGGGCGGGAGGGATCACGAGCAGTACTTC
>TRBV9|TRBJ2-2|NA|NA
CASTPTLVTGELFF
TGTGCCAGCACCCCCACCTTGGTTACCGGGGAGCTGTTTTTT
>TRBV7-9|TRBJ1-3|NA|NA
CASSQFPAGNTIYF
TGTGCCAGCAGCCAATTTCCCGCTGGAAACACCATATATTTT
>TRBV2|TRBJ1-1|NA|NA
CASSEEVQEGAFF
TGTGCCAGCAGTGAAGAGGTTCAGGAGGGAGCTTTCTTT
>TRBV18|TRBJ2-3|NA|NA
CASSPPGFGTDTQYF
TGTGCCAGCTCACCACCGGGGTTTGGCACAGATACGCAGTATTTT
>TRBV27|TRBJ2-7|few|NA
CASSSVYSYEQYF
TGTGCCAGCAGTTCCGTTTACTCCTACGAGCAGTACTTC
>TRBV5-1|TRBJ2-5|few|NA
CASSLSRGGRETQYF
TGCGCCAGCAGCTTAAGCAGAGGGGGGCGAGAGACCCAGTACTTC
>TRBV7-9|TRBJ2-1|few|TRBD1
CASSLPHRTGGYNEQFF
TGTGCCAGCAGCTTACCCCACCGGACAGGGGGGTACAATGAGCAGTTCTTC
>TRBV19|TRBJ1-1|few|NA
CASSIVGGGETEAFF
TGTGCCAGTAGTATAGTCGGGGGTGGGGAGACTGAAGCTTTCTTT
>TRBV28|TRBJ2-1|NA|NA
CASRLRSSYNEQFF
TGTGCCAGCCGGTTGCGGAGCTCCTACAATGAGCAGTTCTTC
>TRBV27|TRBJ2-7|many|TRBD1
CASRTGQRKQYF
TGTGCCAGCAGAACGGGACAGCGCAAGCAGTACTTC
>TRBV7-9|TRBJ2-3|NA|TRBD1
CAIPGRDRQLTDTQYF
TGTGCCATCCCGGGGCGGGACAGGCAACTCACAGATACGCAGTATTTT
>TRBV29-1|TRBJ2-7|NA|TRBD2
CSVEVQGSGRSSYEQYF
TGCAGCGTTGAAGTCCAGGGAAGCGGGAGGAGTAGCTACGAGCAGTACTTC
>TRBV14|TRBJ2-1|many|NA
CASSQGIAYNEQFF
TGTGCCAGCAGCCAAGGGATAGCGTACAATGAGCAGTTCTTC
>TRBV5-1|TRBJ2-5|few|NA
CASTRGNSKETQYF
TGCGCCAGCACCCGGGGGAATTCTAAAGAGACCCAGTACTTC
>TRBV7-8|TRBJ2-5|many|NA
CASSPTRLVLQETQYF
TGTGCCAGCAGCCCGACCCGGCTAGTCCTCCAAGAGACCCAGTACTTC